A single sample is the source of the 7 T cell receptor beta chains below, sequenced in a study of patients and donors after allogeneic stem cell transplantation. MiXCR was run by TCRdb on the RT-PCR reads, yielding one entry per CDR3 protein. Among over 150,000 distinct CDR3 sequences listed, 30% were seen once. The material sequenced was blood, either unsorted or a sorted T cell fraction (not recorded which). The origin of the receptors is a human donor who was either an allogeneic HSCT recipient or a stem cell or donor lymphocyte infusion donor (not recorded which). It is not recorded whose cells these are; they may come from a transplant donor.

In regard to this clonotype: The junction differs from germline at one of its ends, possibly a read error. V and J are TRBV12-3 or TRBV12-4 and TRBJ2-4; weak D call: TRBD1 (6 bases). The CDR3 has 16 residues. CDR3 nucleotide sequence: TGTGCTAGCAGTTTTGAGCCTCCGTGGGGGCAAAACATTCAGTACTTC. Its protein product is CASSFEPPWGQNIQYF.

This chain joins TRBV12-3 or TRBV12-4 and TRBJ2-6; D unclear. The length of the CDR3 is 15 residues. Deletions cut 3 bases from V and 2 bases from J, with 8 bases between. The CDR3 sequence: CASSLWEAGANVLTF. The CDR3 DNA reads TGTGCCAGCAGTTTGTGGGAAGCTGGGGCCAACGTCCTGACTTTC.

This clonotype was recorded many times. The gene calls are TRBV29-1 and TRBJ1-1; 8 bases are a match to TRBD1. V dropped 7 bases and J dropped 0; count of bases not matched to a gene: 7. Germline CDR1 and CDR2: SQVTM and ANQGSEA. The CDR3 is 14 residues long. The CDR3 spells CSAHRGQVNTEAFF. In DNA form, the CDR3 reads TGCAGCGCACACAGGGGACAGGTGAACACTGAAGCTTTCTTT.

The table lists this clonotype with a few counts. The genes are TRBV20-1 and TRBJ2-2; a possible D gene is TRBD1 (5 bases). Trimming removed 1 base at V and 4 bases at J, with 19 bases between. The CDR3 runs to 17 residues. CDR1 and CDR2 from the germline V gene are DFQATT and SNEGSKA (reference sequence). The CDR3 here is CSARALISSRGTGELFF. The CDR3 DNA reads as TGCAGTGCTAGAGCCCTTATCTCAAGTAGGGGCACCGGGGAGCTGTTTTTT.

This clonotype was detected a few times. The chain's CDR3 is CASSESTITNEKLFF. CDR3 DNA: TGTGCCAGCAGTGAATCGACAATAACTAATGAAAAACTGTTTTTT. This chain uses TRBV6-1 with TRBJ1-4; D call uncertain. This CDR3 has 15 residues. Looked up from germline, CDR1 is MNHNS and CDR2 is SASEGT. Trimming removed 2 bases from V and 1 base from J, with 8 bases in between.

This chain joins TRBV15 and TRBJ2-7; a possible D gene is TRBD1 (6 bases). Trimming left V 1 base short and J 3 bases short, with 10 bases between. Germline V CDR1 and CDR2: LNHNV, YYDKDF (reference sequence). This CDR3 region has 14 residues. The CDR3 loop is CATSRGDKDYEQYF. The CDR3 DNA is TGTGCCACCAGCAGAGGGGACAAGGACTACGAGCAGTACTTC.

This chain links TRBV24-1 with TRBJ2-5; tentative D call: TRBD2 (6 bases). Trimming cost V 6 bases and J 2 bases, with 15 bases left between them. The CDR3 sequence is 15 residues long. CDR1 KGHDR and CDR2 SFDVKD come from the germline V gene. DNA for the CDR3: TGTGCCACCAGTTCCCCCCGGGACTCACAAGAGACCCAGTACTTC. Amino acids: CATSSPRDSQETQYF.